These 3 T cell receptor beta chains share one sample of origin, sequenced in a study of cytomegalovirus exposure and HLA in healthy donors. Primers for the PCR totalled 60 Vbeta and 13 Jbeta. TCRdb's copy holds only in-frame clones and misses some; the assay was immunoSEQ multiplex PCR. The sample lists around 150,000 clones, around 80% occurring once. The specimen sequenced was PBMCs. These receptors were taken from a man younger than 35 in good health and CMV-seropositive.

V is TRBV29-1 and J is TRBJ2-7, with TRBD1 identical over 8 bases. The V segment lost 1 base and the J segment 4 bases; nucleotides outside the gene matches: 9. Germline-derived CDR1 and CDR2 are SQVTM and ANQGSEA. The CDR3 sequence is 15 residues long. CDR3 in DNA: TGCAGCGTTGAAGCCTTACGGACAGGGCATTACGAGCAGTACTTC. It yields the protein CSVEALRTGHYEQYF.

As for this clone: One end of the junction is discordant with germline, which a read error may explain. This chain's CDR3 is CARSPQGREQYF. CDR3 DNA sequence: TGTGCCCGGAGTCCCCAGGGTCGGGAGCAGTACTTC. V usage is TRBV30 and J usage is TRBJ2-7; possibly TRBD1 for D (5 bases). The CDR3 length is 12 residues. In germline, CDR1 is GTSNPN, CDR2 SVGIG (reference sequence).

This chain links TRBV7-9 with TRBJ2-1; D gene ambiguous. Trimming took 2 bases from V and 4 from J, leaving 12 bases between them. The germline gives CDR1 SEHNR, CDR2 FQNEAQ (reference sequence). The CDR3 has 15 amino acids. CDR3 sequence: CASSLTTRPYNEQFF. The CDR3 region has the DNA TGTGCCAGCAGCTTAACTACCCGGCCATACAATGAGCAGTTCTTC. Full variable domain (missing parts from reference TRBV7-9 and TRBJ2-1): DTGVSQNPRHKITKRGQNVTFRCDPISEHNRLYWYRQTLGQGPEFLTYFQNEAQLEKSRLLSDRFSAERPKGSFSTLEIQRTEQGDSAMYLCASSLTTRPYNEQFFGPGTRLTVL.